This T cell receptor (beta chain) was obtained from a study of blood T cell repertoires in COVID-19. About the study: Samples taken during acute and convalescent COVID-19 were collected in the United States, Italy and Spain. T cells, B-cell-depleted T cells, or PBMCs provided the cDNA or gDNA that served as material.

The CDR3 runs 15 residues. V lost 2 bases, J lost 6 bases, and 11 bases lay in between. Germline lookup yields CDR1 SGHDN and CDR2 FVKESK. Original data processing: Amplified reference gene primers provided the basis for estimating nucleated cell counts. Here immunoSEQ multiplex PCR was the method, and the copy in TCRdb shows in-frame clones only, minus some. V, J and clone size are those of that table, while D and trimming were read from the DNA. This sample has around 100,000 clones, with more than 85% found just once. This chain joins TRBV14 and TRBJ1-6; TRBD1 is a possible D gene (6 bases). The sequenced sample was peripheral blood. This TCR derives from a man in his sixties with acute or convalescent COVID-19. CDR3 sequence (DNA): TGTGCCAGCAGCCAAACGGACAGCTCTAATTCACCCCTCCACTTT. Residues: CASSQTDSSNSPLHF.